This T cell receptor (beta chain) is drawn from a study of T cells in Graves' hyperthyroidism and ophthalmopathy. The CDR3 regions of TCR beta were amplified from RNA transcripts. Initially, a first-round RT-PCR of the TCR CDR3 employed the HTBI primer set. TCRdb passed the multiplex PCR reads through MiXCR, listing each CDR3 protein once. Among more than 350,000 distinct CDR3 sequences listed, around 15% were seen once. Clinical symptoms, serum thyroxine and TRAb, thyroid ultrasound and orbital computed tomography together formed the diagnostic basis. This clonotype has ten or more counts. V was pared by 4 bases and J by 6 bases, with 13 bases of the junction left unmatched. This CDR3 has 17 residues. The V gene's germline CDR1 is MNHEY and CDR2 SMNVEV (reference sequence).

The V gene is TRBV27, the J gene TRBJ2-2, with 8 bases fitting TRBD2. This sequence originates from an older woman with Graves' ophthalmopathy. Source material: blood. The DNA of the CDR3 is TGTGCCAGCAGTTGGGTTCCGGGCGGGAGGATGTCCGGGGAGCTGTTTTTT. Translating it yields CASSWVPGGRMSGELFF.